This T cell receptor beta chain derives from a study of blood T cell repertoires in COVID-19. Study at large: The United States, Italy and Spain provided the acute and convalescent COVID-19 samples. Nucleic acid was either cDNA or gDNA, and it came from T cells, B-cell-depleted T cells, or PBMCs.

As handled by the study authors: Nucleated cell counts were estimated from reference gene primer amplification. Sequencing used immunoSEQ multiplex PCR; TCRdb keeps in-frame clones, though not all of them. D and trimming were read from the DNA, whereas the V and J calls and clone size are those reported in that table. The repertoire includes 300,000 to 350,000 clones, about 86% of them detected once, and 2.5% to 3% sits in the top ten. The CDR3 is made up of 16 amino acids. V trimming: 6 bases; J trimming: 6 bases; junction bases outside the gene matches: 15. Germline CDR1 is LNHDA and CDR2 is SQIVND (reference sequence).

Sequenced: peripheral blood. This TCR came from a man aged 25-40 years with active or convalescent COVID-19. The chain uses TRBV19 and TRBJ2-7, with 9 positions matching TRBD1. Written as DNA, the CDR3 is TGTGCCAGTAGATCAGTCCGGGGGACAGGGAAGGCCGAGCAGTACTTC. This gives the protein CASRSVRGTGKAEQYF.